This T cell receptor (beta chain) is from a study of cytomegalovirus exposure and HLA in healthy donors. Across the study: In a previous analysis, 95 million to 130 million unique TCR beta sequences were found from 150 million to 200 million T cells.

Deletions cut 5 bases from V and 7 bases from J, with 15 bases between. The germline V gene has CDR1 ENHRY and CDR2 SYGVKD. The CDR3 sequence is 13 residues long. PCR was performed using 60 Vbeta and 13 Jbeta primers. Clones were sequenced by immunoSEQ multiplex PCR, and TCRdb holds only the in-frame ones, with some missing. Reported are about 200,000 clones; the ten largest clones contain 6.5%. The specimen was PBMCs. The rearrangement uses TRBV10-3 and TRBJ2-7; D possibly corresponds to TRBD2 (7 bases). This receptor was identified in a man aged 25-45 years in good health and CMV-seronegative. For the CDR3, the DNA is TGTGCCATCAGTTCCGGGACTACAGGGGAGCAGTACTTC. Translating gives CAISSGTTGEQYF.